The 24 T cell receptor beta chains below all came from one sample that was sequenced in a study of blood T cell repertoires in COVID-19. Assay used: immunoSEQ multiplex PCR; TCRdb lists only in-frame clones, some missing. The sample records 170,000 or so clones, 60% to 80% being singletons. Source material: peripheral blood. These TCRs come from a woman aged 70-85 years with acute or convalescent COVID-19.

This chain connects TRBV10-1 to TRBJ2-7, with a possible D match to TRBD2 (6 bases). The CDR3 has 13 residues. V was trimmed by 6 bases and J by 6 bases, leaving 15 bases between them. Germline values: CDR1 WNHNN, CDR2 SYGVQD (reference sequence). CDR3 region: CASSRDFGGEQYF. DNA of the CDR3: TGCGCCAGCAGCCGGGACTTCGGGGGCGAGCAGTACTTC.

The genes are TRBV5-4 and TRBJ2-1, with D possibly matching TRBD1 (6 bases). The CDR3 loop spans 12 amino acids. Germline-derived CDR1 and CDR2 are SGHNT and YYREEE (reference sequence). V lost 4 bases, J lost 10 bases, and 12 bases lay in between. The CDR3 loop reads CASSDHTGEQFF. DNA for the CDR3: TGTGCCAGCAGCGATCACACAGGGGAGCAGTTCTTC.

The sample holds a few counts of this clone. The chain carries TRBV6-2 or TRBV6-3 and TRBJ2-7; TRBD1 is a possible D gene (6 bases). This CDR3 spans 12 amino acids. V lost 4 bases to trimming and J lost 10 bases, with 14 bases between them. The germline CDR1 and CDR2 sequences are MNHEY and SVGEGT. CDR3 protein: CASSSGVTRQYF. DNA for the CDR3: TGTGCCAGCAGTTCAGGGGTGACGCGACAGTACTTC.

The chain uses TRBV9 and TRBJ2-1; the D gene is possibly TRBD2 (6 bases). The CDR3 extends over 15 amino acids. With 0 bases removed from V and 4 bases from J, the gap between germline ends came to 11 bases. Germline V gene lookup returns CDR1 SGDLS and CDR2 YYNGEE. This CDR3 is CASSVVGGDYNEQFF. The DNA of the CDR3 is TGTGCCAGCAGCGTAGTCGGGGGAGATTACAATGAGCAGTTCTTC.

This clone was counted a single time. The chain combines TRBV29-1 with TRBJ1-1, with D possibly TRBD1 on 6 matching bases. The CDR3 spans 13 residues. Germline CDR1 SQVTM, CDR2 ANQGSEA. The V end lost 4 bases, the J end lost 5 bases, and 14 bases lay between the germline ends. The CDR3 here is CSVGGGWETEAFF. The CDR3 DNA follows: TGCAGCGTTGGGGGGGGCTGGGAGACTGAAGCTTTCTTT.

The gene calls are TRBV28 and TRBJ2-5, with TRBD1 matching 10 bases. This CDR3 region has 16 residues. Germline values: CDR1 MDHEN, CDR2 SYDVKM. V lost 7 bases, J lost 7 bases, and 15 bases stayed unmatched. CDR3: CASMFGDRGLGGTQYF. The DNA for the CDR3 is TGTGCCAGCATGTTCGGGGACAGGGGTCTTGGGGGGACCCAGTACTTC.

J is TRBJ2-1 and V is TRBV7-2; 7 nucleotides align to TRBD2. This CDR3 contains 17 residues. Germline trimming cut 5 bases from V and 7 bases from J; bases unmatched to any gene: 17. Germline CDR1 is SGHTA and CDR2 is FQGNSA. The chain's CDR3 is CASSGGQGRAIRNEQFF. The CDR3 nucleotides are TGTGCCAGCAGCGGAGGCCAAGGGAGGGCAATTCGTAATGAGCAGTTCTTC.

This sequence joins TRBV27 and TRBJ1-1; 8 nucleotides agree with TRBD1. The CDR3 spans 16 residues. CDR1 and CDR2 from the germline V gene are MNHEY and SMNVEV (reference sequence). V dropped 4 bases and J dropped 1; count of bases not matched to a gene: 8. The CDR3 DNA is TGTGCCAGCAGTTATCTATGGACAGGGAAGAACACTGAAGCTTTCTTT. Translated: CASSYLWTGKNTEAFF.

V and J are TRBV10-1 and TRBJ1-1; TRBD1 agrees at 9 bases. V lost 6 bases and J lost 3; bases outside the gene matches: 8. Germline values: CDR1 WNHNN, CDR2 SYGVQD (reference sequence). This CDR3 has 15 residues. This chain's CDR3 is CASSPEGTGHTEAFF. For the CDR3, the DNA is TGCGCCAGCAGCCCGGAGGGGACAGGGCACACTGAAGCTTTCTTT.

The sample holds one count of this clone. The rearrangement joins TRBV7-8 to TRBJ2-7, with TRBD1 identical over 7 bases. After removal of 5 bases from V and 3 bases from J, the junction contained 4 bases not matched to a gene. The CDR3 spans 13 residues. Germline values: CDR1 SGHVS, CDR2 FQNEAQ. The DNA for the CDR3 is TGTGCCAGCAGCCCGGGACAGAACTACGAGCAGTACTTC. The encoded protein is CASSPGQNYEQYF. The full variable domain, its missing parts supplied by reference TRBV7-8 and TRBJ2-7, is GAGVSQSPRYKVAKRGQDVALRCDPISGHVSLFWYQQALGQGPEFLTYFQNEAQLDKSGLPSDRFFAERPEGSVSTLKIQRTQQEDSAVYLCASSPGQNYEQYFGPGTRLTVT.

The chain employs TRBV19 and TRBJ1-1; D remains ambiguous. V lost 6 bases and J 0 bases, leaving 14 bases between the germline ends. Germline-derived CDR1 and CDR2 are LNHDA and SQIVND (reference sequence). The CDR3 has 15 residues. Here the CDR3 DNA reads TGTGCCAGTAGAGCCCTTGGCGGCCTGAACACTGAAGCTTTCTTT. Residues: CASRALGGLNTEAFF.

The V gene is TRBV6-5, the J gene TRBJ1-2; TRBD1 matches 8 bases. CDR1 and CDR2 (germline): MNHEY, SVGAGI. This CDR3 is 13 amino acids long. The V and J ends lost 2 bases and 6 bases, in that order; junction bases with no gene match: 2. CDR3 residues: CASSYGQGHGYTF. CDR3 coding DNA: TGTGCCAGCAGTTACGGACAGGGTCATGGCTACACCTTC.

V and J are TRBV7-9 and TRBJ2-1; D is possibly TRBD2 (7 bases). The CDR3 runs to 13 residues. V was pared by 2 bases and J by 15 bases, with 17 bases between. Germline CDR1 reads SEHNR; CDR2 reads FQNEAQ (reference sequence). The CDR3 protein is CASSLQRDTGLFF. In DNA form, the CDR3 reads TGTGCCAGCAGCTTACAGCGGGACACAGGTCTGTTCTTC.

The V and J genes are TRBV3-1 (or the pseudogene TRBV3-2) and TRBJ2-2; D is perhaps TRBD1 (5 bases). The end of the DNA fits TRBJ1-3 better, so the J call may be wrong. CDR3 length: 14 residues. Germline CDR1 LGHDT, CDR2 YNNKEL (reference sequence). CDR3: CASSQGGGGNTIYF. DNA of the CDR3: TGTGCCAGCAGCCAAGGGGGCGGGGGAAACACCATATATTTT.

This clone was counted a single time. V gene TRBV19 combines with J gene TRBJ2-3; a weak D match, TRBD2 (5 bases). Germline V gene sequence: CDR1 LNHDA, CDR2 SQIVND (reference sequence). CDR3 length: 16 amino acids. Trimming left V 5 bases short and J 5 bases short, with 20 bases between. The CDR3 loop is CASSEQLVLQKDTQYF. In DNA form, the CDR3 reads TGTGCCAGTAGTGAGCAACTAGTTCTCCAAAAAGATACGCAGTATTTT.

The gene calls are TRBV3-1 (or the pseudogene TRBV3-2) and TRBJ2-7, with TRBD2 identical over 8 bases. Unmatched junction bases numbered 8, after V lost 0 bases and J lost 7 bases. Germline V CDR1 and CDR2: LGHDT, YNNKEL (reference sequence). This CDR3 is built from 15 residues. The CDR3 sequence is CASSQDFSGGREQYF. Here the CDR3 DNA reads TGTGCCAGCAGCCAAGATTTTTCGGGAGGGCGTGAGCAGTACTTC.

The chain has TRBV7-9 and TRBJ1-1; 8 bases map to TRBD1. V shed 11 bases, J shed 4 bases, and the junction held 21 bases outside the gene matches. This CDR3 contains 17 residues. Germline values: CDR1 SEHNR, CDR2 FQNEAQ (reference sequence). The CDR3 DNA follows: TGTGCCGGTCAAGCGCGGACAGGGCGCGTCGGGAGCACTGAAGCTTTCTTT. This sequence encodes CAGQARTGRVGSTEAFF.

CDR3 sequence reads: CASSLDWQGSYNEQFF. The CDR3 region has the DNA TGTGCCAGCAGCTTAGATTGGCAGGGATCCTACAATGAGCAGTTCTTC. The chain couples TRBV7-9 to TRBJ2-1, with a weak D call TRBD1 (5 bases). Looked up from germline, CDR1 is SEHNR and CDR2 is FQNEAQ (reference sequence). This CDR3 comprises 16 residues. The germline V and J ends were trimmed by 1 base and 1 base, with 11 bases remaining between them.

This clone was observed a few times. CDR3 DNA: TGTGCCAGCAGCCAGACCAATTTTATGGGGCAGACCCAGTACTTC. Protein: CASSQTNFMGQTQYF. This sequence joins TRBV5-4 and TRBJ2-5; D is possibly TRBD1 (5 bases). The CDR3 has 15 amino acids. The ends were cut back, 4 bases at V and 6 bases at J, with 19 bases in the middle. Germline V gene lookup returns CDR1 SGHNT and CDR2 YYREEE (reference sequence).

This sequence joins TRBV5-1 and TRBJ2-2; D not certain. The CDR3 totals 16 residues. Germline values: CDR1 SGHRS, CDR2 YFSETQ. Deletions cut 0 bases from V and 1 base from J, with 10 bases between. The CDR3 bases are TGCGCCAGCAGCTTGGTAGTCTCCCTGAACACCGGGGAGCTGTTTTTT. It translates to CASSLVVSLNTGELFF.

The chain links TRBV30 to TRBJ1-2, with 8 bases matching TRBD1. After removal of 6 bases from V and 4 bases from J, the junction contained 10 bases not matched to a gene. CDR3 length: 14 residues. In germline, CDR1 is GTSNPN, CDR2 SVGIG (reference sequence). In DNA form, the CDR3 reads TGTGCCTGCCCTCCGGACAGGGTTGGCTATGGCTACACCTTC. Translation: CACPPDRVGYGYTF.

The rearrangement links TRBV7-3 to TRBJ2-3, with D possibly TRBD1 on 5 matching bases. Trimming took 8 bases from V and 1 from J, leaving 10 bases between them. Germline V CDR1 and CDR2: SGHTA, FQGTGA. The CDR3 is 13 amino acids. The CDR3 reads CASGEGGTDTQYF. As DNA, the CDR3 is TGTGCCAGCGGGGAAGGGGGCACAGATACGCAGTATTTT.

This clone has more than one count but fewer than ten. The CDR3 loop is CASSSTSGASYEQYF. CDR3 nucleotides: TGTGCCAGCAGCTCTACTAGCGGGGCATCCTACGAGCAGTACTTC. The J gene is TRBJ2-7, the V gene TRBV9; 10 positions agree with TRBD2. The CDR3 consists of 15 residues. The V gene's germline CDR1 is SGDLS and CDR2 YYNGEE. V gave up 4 bases and J gave up 1 base; unmatched junction bases: 5. The whole variable domain, remainder taken from reference TRBV9 and TRBJ2-7, is DSGVTQTPKHLITATGQRVTLRCSPRSGDLSVYWYQQSLDQGLQFLIQYYNGEERAKGNILERFSAQQFPDLHSELNLSSLELGDSALYFCASSSTSGASYEQYFGPGTRLTVT.

This chain connects TRBV7-2 to TRBJ2-1, with D possibly being TRBD2 (5 bases). The CDR3 has 14 amino acids. The germline CDR1 and CDR2 sequences are SGHTA and FQGNSA. Trimming left V 5 bases short and J 9 bases short, with 17 bases between. CDR3 sequence reads: CASSRAGGAGEQFF. CDR3 bases: TGTGCCAGCAGCCGCGCGGGTGGTGCCGGTGAGCAGTTCTTC.